The T cell receptor (beta chain) described here comes from a study of T cells after yellow fever vaccination. Overall study context: SMART-Seq v4 Ultra Low Input handled preparation of low-cell-number fractions. The study, taken as a whole, reports: A weaker but faster secondary response was observed, peaking on day 5 versus 15.

Trimming removed 0 bases from V and 3 bases from J, with 15 bases in between. Germline values: CDR1 SGHDT, CDR2 YYEEEE. This CDR3 is built from 16 residues. Many counts were recorded for this clonotype. Its antigen is still unknown. One entry per CDR3 protein results from TCRdb running MiXCR on the 5' RACE reads. The table includes roughly 50,000 distinct CDR3 sequences, less than 9% detected once. The receptor comes from a man between 18 and 29 years old who received the YFV17D yellow fever vaccine. The chain employs TRBV5-6 and TRBJ2-5; possible D gene TRBD1, 6 bases. Sequenced material: CD8+ T cells sorted from PBMCs, taken more than 14 days after the first yellow fever vaccination. In nucleotides, the CDR3 is TGTGCCAGCAGCTTGGCGCCTTCAGGGGTGGAAGAGACCCAGTACTTC. Translating gives CASSLAPSGVEETQYF. The full variable domain, in which reference TRBV5-6 and TRBJ2-5 provide the parts outside the CDR3, is DAGVTQSPTHLIKTRGQQVTLRCSPKSGHDTVSWYQQALGQGPQFIFQYYEEEERQRGNFPDRFSGHQFPNYSSELNVNALLLGDSALYLCASSLAPSGVEETQYFGPGTRLLVL.